Below, one T cell receptor (beta chain) is given with its context. Its antigen remains unidentified. One end of the junction is discordant with germline, which a read error may explain. The CDR3 runs to 14 residues. The germline gives CDR1 DFQATT, CDR2 SNEGSKA (reference sequence). The sample comes from a study of T-cell reconstitution after alpha-beta-depleted transplantation in children. Unique molecular identifiers featured in how the TCRbeta library was prepared. Via MiXCR, TCRdb re-called the PCR reads, giving one row per CDR3 protein. The table lists approximately 130,000 distinct CDR3 sequences, roughly 10% of them singletons. Findings and caveats of the study: After transplant, at about two months, alpha-beta T cells were reportedly derived from several hundred expanded graft clones.

Material: PBMCs, mostly from graft donor cells, obtained 180 days after TCRalphabeta/CD19-depleted stem cell transplant. The V gene is TRBV20-1, the J gene TRBJ2-5, with 8 bases that match TRBD2. This receptor was taken from a girl under three years old who had a stem cell transplant for combined immunodeficiency, so the T cells may come from the graft donor. CDR3 amino acids: CSARDIREGLTQHF. The CDR3 DNA sequence: TGCAGTGCTAGAGATATACGGGAGGGCCTGACCCAGCACTTC.